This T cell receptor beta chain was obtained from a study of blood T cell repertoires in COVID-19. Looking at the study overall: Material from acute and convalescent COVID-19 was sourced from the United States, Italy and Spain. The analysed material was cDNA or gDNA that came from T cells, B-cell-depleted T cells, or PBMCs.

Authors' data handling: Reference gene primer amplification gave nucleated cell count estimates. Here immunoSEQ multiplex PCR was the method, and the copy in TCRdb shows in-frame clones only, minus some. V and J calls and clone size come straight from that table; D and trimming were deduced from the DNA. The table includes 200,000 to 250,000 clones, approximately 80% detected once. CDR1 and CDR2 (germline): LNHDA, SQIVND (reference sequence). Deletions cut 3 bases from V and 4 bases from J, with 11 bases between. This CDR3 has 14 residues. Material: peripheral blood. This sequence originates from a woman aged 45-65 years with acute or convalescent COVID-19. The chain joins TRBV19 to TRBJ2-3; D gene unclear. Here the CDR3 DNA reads TGTGCCAGTAGTATCCAACCTAGAGCAGATACGCAGTATTTT. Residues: CASSIQPRADTQYF.